These 20 T cell receptor beta chains share one sample of origin, sequenced in a study of control samples from healthy donors and cancer patients (dated by TCRdb to 2018 to 2020). The receptor library was made with the immunoSEQ multiplex PCR assay. TCRdb stores this immuneACCESS table with in-frame sequences only. Part of the clones is absent; in the studies checked, under half of the shortfall reflects unresolved V genes, and no reason is known for the rest. The sample yields roughly 130,000 clones; about 95% were counted once. Clones ranked in the top ten supply 3.6% of the sample. The material sequenced was blood. These TCRs come from a man aged 30 to 45 in good health.

The rearrangement uses TRBV5-3 and TRBJ1-6; TRBD1 is a possible D gene (6 bases). TRBV5-3 is an ORF, with its function uncertain. The V end lost 7 bases, the J end lost 6 bases, and 20 bases lay between the germline ends. The length of the CDR3 is 16 residues. The CDR3 here is CARGDPDSQFNSPLHF. The CDR3 bases are TGTGCCAGAGGGGACCCGGACAGCCAGTTTAATTCACCCCTCCACTTT.

This chain links TRBV28 with TRBJ2-5, with 8 bases fitting TRBD1. From germline, CDR1 is MDHEN and CDR2 SYDVKM. J lost 2 bases, V lost 10 bases, and 9 bases had no gene match. The CDR3 totals 14 residues. The CDR3 is CATSRDRRQETQYF. CDR3 sequence (DNA): TGTGCCACCTCCCGGGACAGGCGACAAGAGACCCAGTACTTC. The full variable domain, in which reference TRBV28 and TRBJ2-5 provide the parts outside the CDR3, is DVKVTQSSRYLVKRTGEKVFLECVQDMDHENMFWYRQDPGLGLRLIYFSYDVKMKEKGDIPEGYSVSREKKERFSLILESASTNQTSMYLCATSRDRRQETQYFGPGTRLLVL.

The chain links TRBV14 to TRBJ2-7; 8 positions match TRBD1. The CDR3 runs 15 residues. Germline V gene lookup returns CDR1 SGHDN and CDR2 FVKESK. V was pared by 4 bases and J by 6 bases, with 11 bases of the junction left unmatched. The CDR3 sequence is CASSPKIRGLGEQYF. The CDR3 coding sequence is TGTGCCAGCAGCCCCAAAATCAGGGGGCTGGGCGAGCAGTACTTC.

The chain carries TRBV12-3 or TRBV12-4 and TRBJ2-2, with D unclear. The V end was cut by 3 bases, the J end by 8 bases, with 4 bases between. CDR3 length: 11 amino acids. CDR3 coding DNA: TGTGCCAGCAGTTTCTCGGGGGAGCTGTTTTTT. Amino acid sequence: CASSFSGELFF.

The J gene is TRBJ2-7, the V gene TRBV5-1; a weak D match, TRBD2 (5 bases). V dropped 9 bases and J dropped 5 bases, with 15 bases sitting between them. The V gene's germline CDR1 is SGHRS and CDR2 YFSETQ. CDR3 length equals 12 residues. The CDR3 spells CANSLAGHEQYF. CDR3 nucleotides: TGCGCCAACTCCTTGGCGGGCCACGAGCAGTACTTC. The full variable domain, with the rest looked up from reference TRBV5-1 and TRBJ2-7, is KAGVTQTPRYLIKTRGQQVTLSCSPISGHRSVSWYQQTPGQGLQFLFEYFSETQRNKGNFPGRFSGRQFSNSRSEMNVSTLELGDSALYLCANSLAGHEQYFGPGTRLTVT.

The chain is built from TRBV5-6 and TRBJ2-3; 8 bases map to TRBD1. CDR3 size: 14 residues. With V trimmed by 3 bases and J by 4 bases, 4 bases remained unmatched. Germline CDR1 and CDR2: SGHDT and YYEEEE. CDR3 sequence reads: CASSWDRNADTQYF. CDR3 nucleotide sequence: TGTGCCAGCAGCTGGGACAGGAATGCAGATACGCAGTATTTT.

The chain employs TRBV29-1 and TRBJ2-7; TRBD1 matches 7 bases. The V segment lost 3 bases and the J segment 2 bases; nucleotides outside the gene matches: 4. CDR1 SQVTM and CDR2 ANQGSEA come from the germline V gene. This CDR3 is built from 13 residues. The CDR3 here is CSVDRQGTYEQYF. In DNA, the CDR3 is TGCAGCGTTGATCGACAGGGAACCTACGAGCAGTACTTC.

V and J are TRBV7-8 and TRBJ2-7, with D possibly matching TRBD1 (6 bases). Germline assignment: CDR1 SGHVS and CDR2 FQNEAQ. V was pared by 5 bases and J by 2 bases, with 13 bases between. This CDR3 spans 14 amino acids. CDR3 DNA: TGTGCCAGCAGCGCAAACAGGGTCCCCTACGAGCAGTACTTC. It yields the protein CASSANRVPYEQYF.

This CDR3 is CASSPETGVSYEQYF. The CDR3 DNA follows: TGTGCCAGCAGCCCGGAGACAGGGGTCAGCTACGAGCAGTACTTC. This rearrangement joins TRBV7-9 to TRBJ2-7; 8 nucleotides line up with TRBD1. Per germline, CDR1 SEHNR and CDR2 FQNEAQ (reference sequence). The CDR3 is 15 amino acids. V trimming: 5 bases; J trimming: 3 bases; junction bases outside the gene matches: 9.

The chain employs TRBV19 and TRBJ1-6, with TRBD1 matching over 9 bases. The CDR3 has 12 amino acids. Germline V lookup: CDR1 LNHDA, CDR2 SQIVND (reference sequence). After removal of 8 bases from V and 9 bases from J, the junction contained 2 bases not matched to a gene. For the CDR3, the DNA is TGTGCCAGTGGACAGGGGACTTCACCCCTCCACTTT. This encodes CASGQGTSPLHF.

The chain carries TRBV28 and TRBJ1-4; tentatively, D is TRBD1 (5 bases). V was trimmed by 5 bases and J by 0 bases, leaving 13 bases between them. Per germline, CDR1 MDHEN and CDR2 SYDVKM. There are 16 residues in the CDR3. CDR3 sequence reads: CASSPLGRATNEKLFF. The CDR3 DNA sequence: TGTGCCAGCAGTCCCCTGGGGCGGGCAACTAATGAAAAACTGTTTTTT.

The chain recombines TRBV6-2 or TRBV6-3 with TRBJ1-2, with D tentatively TRBD1 (5 bases). Trimming shortened V by 0 bases and J by 4 bases, and 18 bases separated the two germline ends. Germline CDR1 and CDR2: MNHEY and SVGEGT. CDR3 length equals 17 residues. Here the CDR3 reads CASSYSPGRNAIYGYTF. The CDR3 nucleotides are TGTGCCAGCAGTTACTCTCCGGGACGAAACGCGATCTATGGCTACACCTTC.

This chain links TRBV5-4 with TRBJ1-3; D not resolved. The germline gives CDR1 SGHNT, CDR2 YYREEE (reference sequence). V was pared by 1 base and J by 0 bases, with 8 bases between. The CDR3 length is 15 residues. CDR3 in amino acids: CASSLRAGSGNTIYF. CDR3 nucleotide sequence: TGTGCCAGCAGCTTGAGGGCAGGCTCTGGAAACACCATATATTTT.

The V and J genes are TRBV9 and TRBJ1-2; D is undetermined. CDR1 is SGDLS and CDR2 is YYNGEE in the germline V gene. The CDR3 has 13 residues. Trimming cost V 3 bases and J 1 base, with 7 bases left between them. The CDR3: CASSGGLNYGYTF. Written as DNA, the CDR3 is TGTGCCAGCAGCGGTGGTCTTAACTATGGCTACACCTTC.

V and J are TRBV5-1 and TRBJ1-1, with TRBD1 as a possible D gene (6 bases). Germline V gene sequence: CDR1 SGHRS, CDR2 YFSETQ. V dropped 1 base and J dropped 1 base, with 8 bases sitting between them. The length of the CDR3 is 14 residues. Here the CDR3 reads CASSLWGANTEAFF. The CDR3 DNA is TGCGCCAGCAGCTTGTGGGGGGCGAACACTGAAGCTTTCTTT.

Only one count was recorded for this clone. Other DNA sequences in the same sample also yield this CDR3. J is TRBJ2-7 and V is TRBV5-1; no definite D call. CDR3 length: 12 amino acids. Trimming stripped 1 base from V and 4 bases from J, with 6 bases between. Germline CDR1 is SGHRS and CDR2 is YFSETQ. The CDR3 DNA follows: TGCGCCAGCAGCTTGAATTCTTACGAGCAGTACTTC. It yields the protein CASSLNSYEQYF. The complete variable domain, with remaining parts taken from reference TRBV5-1 and TRBJ2-7, reads KAGVTQTPRYLIKTRGQQVTLSCSPISGHRSVSWYQQTPGQGLQFLFEYFSETQRNKGNFPGRFSGRQFSNSRSEMNVSTLELGDSALYLCASSLNSYEQYFGPGTRLTVT.

The CDR3 DNA reads TGTGCTAGTGGTTTGGGGGACAGCTCCTACAATGAGCAGTTCTTC. It yields the protein CASGLGDSSYNEQFF. V is TRBV12-5 and J is TRBJ2-1, with 7 bases aligning to TRBD1. The CDR3 sequence is 15 residues long. V was pared by 1 base and J by 0 bases, with 0 bases of the junction left unmatched. The germline V gene has CDR1 LGHNT and CDR2 FRNRAP.

The chain is built from TRBV4-3 and TRBJ2-2, with 7 bases that match TRBD2. The trim removed 1 base at V and 0 bases at J, leaving 5 bases unmatched. Looked up from germline, CDR1 is LGHNA and CDR2 is YSLEER. The CDR3 is 17 residues long. Here the CDR3 reads CASSQGASGTNTGELFF. CDR3 coding DNA: TGCGCCAGCAGCCAAGGGGCTAGCGGAACGAACACCGGGGAGCTGTTTTTT.

In its sample, this clone was seen once. V and J are TRBV13 and TRBJ2-1; the match to TRBD2 covers 7 bases. Per the germline V gene, CDR1 is PRHDT and CDR2 is FYEKMQ (reference sequence). The ends lost 5 bases at V and 6 bases at J; junction bases unmatched: 10. This CDR3 contains 15 residues. CDR3 DNA: TGTGCCAGCAGCCGAGGGCGGGGGTTCGGCAATGAGCAGTTCTTC. As protein: CASSRGRGFGNEQFF.

This chain joins TRBV6-2 or TRBV6-3 and TRBJ1-4, with 8 bases fitting TRBD1. The CDR3 is 16 amino acids. V trimming: 4 bases; J trimming: 8 bases; junction bases outside the gene matches: 12. The germline V gene has CDR1 MNHEY and CDR2 SVGEGT. For the CDR3, the DNA is TGTGCCAGCAGTTCCGAGGACAGGGCCCCGAGCGAAAAACTGTTTTTT. Its protein is CASSSEDRAPSEKLFF.